A selection of T cell receptor beta chains follows, all from one sample in a study of naive and memory T cell subsets. Each CDR3 protein is one row after TCRdb ran MiXCR on the UMI-ligation and nested PCR reads. The table has roughly 99,000 distinct CDR3 sequences, about 10% seen once. Sequenced input: naive CD4+ T cells from blood. The source of these receptors is a human donor in good health. Both conserved end residues are part of each CDR3. Each record gives: V gene, J gene, D gene, clone size, CDR3 DNA, CDR3 protein. D genes are given only for firm matches. Clone size is stated in some rows and not others, as once, few, many or a class when expanded.

v_call: TRBV14; j_call: TRBJ2-1; d_call: TRBD2; clone_size: few; cdr3_nt: TGTGCCAGCAGCCAACTAGCGGGGAGTAACAATGAGCAGTTCTTC; cdr3_aa: CASSQLAGSNNEQFF
v_call: TRBV5-4; j_call: TRBJ2-3; d_call: -; clone_size: many; cdr3_nt: TGTGCCAGCAGCCGTCCGGGGACCGGCGGAGATACGCAGTATTTT; cdr3_aa: CASSRPGTGGDTQYF
v_call: TRBV28; j_call: TRBJ1-3; d_call: TRBD1; clone_size: -; cdr3_nt: TGTGCCAGCAGTCCTCCCCTTCCGGGACAGCCCTTCTCTGGAAACACCATATATTTT; cdr3_aa: CASSPPLPGQPFSGNTIYF
v_call: TRBV7-2; j_call: TRBJ2-5; d_call: TRBD1; clone_size: few; cdr3_nt: TGTGCCAGCAGCGCACACAGGGGGATGAGGGAGACCCAGTACTTC; cdr3_aa: CASSAHRGMRETQYF
v_call: TRBV25-1; j_call: TRBJ2-7; d_call: TRBD1; clone_size: -; cdr3_nt: TGTGCCAGCGCCCCCCTTGGACAGGGTGATGGGGAGCAGTACTTC; cdr3_aa: CASAPLGQGDGEQYF
v_call: TRBV7-6; j_call: TRBJ1-6; d_call: -; clone_size: many; cdr3_nt: TGTGCCAGCAGCTTAGAGTTATCCGGATCACCCCTCCACTTT; cdr3_aa: CASSLELSGSPLHF
v_call: TRBV12-3/TRBV12-4; j_call: TRBJ1-5; d_call: -; clone_size: many; cdr3_nt: TGTGCCAGCAGTTTTAGCGGGAGCAATCAGCCCCAGCATTTT; cdr3_aa: CASSFSGSNQPQHF
v_call: TRBV20-1; j_call: TRBJ1-2; d_call: -; clone_size: few; cdr3_nt: TGCAGTGCTACCCTAGCGGGCAGCTATGGCTACACCTTC; cdr3_aa: CSATLAGSYGYTF
v_call: TRBV7-9; j_call: TRBJ2-3; d_call: TRBD1; clone_size: many; cdr3_nt: TGTGCCAGCAGCTACGGACAGGGGACAGATACGCAGTATTTT; cdr3_aa: CASSYGQGTDTQYF
v_call: TRBV2; j_call: TRBJ2-3; d_call: -; clone_size: -; cdr3_nt: TGTGCCAGCAGAGACGTGTGGAGCGGAGGGAGGTCTGATACGCAGTATTTT; cdr3_aa: CASRDVWSGGRSDTQYF
v_call: TRBV4-3; j_call: TRBJ2-2; d_call: TRBD1; clone_size: -; cdr3_nt: TGCGCCAGCAAAGGAGCACAGGGGGTGAACACCGGGGAGCTGTTTTTT; cdr3_aa: CASKGAQGVNTGELFF
v_call: TRBV5-1; j_call: TRBJ2-5; d_call: -; clone_size: few; cdr3_nt: TGCGCCAGCAGCGGCGGAGGGAACCAAGAGACCCAGTACTTC; cdr3_aa: CASSGGGNQETQYF
v_call: TRBV5-6; j_call: TRBJ2-3; d_call: TRBD2; clone_size: few; cdr3_nt: TGTGCCAGCAGCTTGGTAGCGGGAGCGATCACAGATACGCAGTATTTT; cdr3_aa: CASSLVAGAITDTQYF
v_call: TRBV7-2; j_call: TRBJ2-2; d_call: TRBD1; clone_size: few; cdr3_nt: TGTGCCAGCAGCTACCGGGACAGCCCTCGATTGAACACCGGGGAGCTGTTTTTT; cdr3_aa: CASSYRDSPRLNTGELFF
v_call: TRBV12-3/TRBV12-4; j_call: TRBJ2-3; d_call: TRBD2; clone_size: -; cdr3_nt: TGTGCCAGCAGTTTCCCCCTGACTAGCGGAGGATCAGTTACGCAGTATTTT; cdr3_aa: CASSFPLTSGGSVTQYF
v_call: TRBV6-6; j_call: TRBJ2-3; d_call: -; clone_size: few; cdr3_nt: TGTGCCAGCAGTTACTCGTCGGGAGCCGGGGATACGCAGTATTTT; cdr3_aa: CASSYSSGAGDTQYF
v_call: TRBV28; j_call: TRBJ2-5; d_call: -; clone_size: many; cdr3_nt: TGTGCCAGCACTAGCACCCAAGAGACCCAGTACTTC; cdr3_aa: CASTSTQETQYF
v_call: TRBV6-4; j_call: TRBJ2-6; d_call: -; clone_size: many; cdr3_nt: TGTGCCAGCAGTGTTTATTCTGGGGCCAACGTCCTGACTTTC; cdr3_aa: CASSVYSGANVLTF
v_call: TRBV27; j_call: TRBJ2-7; d_call: -; clone_size: many; cdr3_nt: TGTGCCAGCAGTTTTCACAGGGCCTACGAGCAGTACTTC; cdr3_aa: CASSFHRAYEQYF
v_call: TRBV6-1; j_call: TRBJ2-2; d_call: TRBD1; clone_size: few; cdr3_nt: TGTGCCAGCAGTGTCCCAGGGGGCTTGGCCGGGGAGCTGTTTTTT; cdr3_aa: CASSVPGGLAGELFF
v_call: TRBV6-2/TRBV6-3; j_call: TRBJ1-2; d_call: -; clone_size: -; cdr3_nt: TGTGCCAGCAGTCGGACCGAATCCTATGGCTACACCTTC; cdr3_aa: CASSRTESYGYTF
v_call: TRBV5-6; j_call: TRBJ2-2; d_call: TRBD2; clone_size: -; cdr3_nt: TGTGCCAGCAGCTTTGCCGCGGGAGTTCGGAACACCGGGGAGCTGTTTTTT; cdr3_aa: CASSFAAGVRNTGELFF
v_call: TRBV5-8; j_call: TRBJ1-4; d_call: TRBD1; clone_size: few; cdr3_nt: TGTGCCAGCAGCGCCGGGACAGGGGGCCCGATGACTAATGAAAAACTGTTTTTT; cdr3_aa: CASSAGTGGPMTNEKLFF
v_call: TRBV18; j_call: TRBJ1-2; d_call: -; clone_size: few; cdr3_nt: TGTGCCAGCTCACCACCACCATCAGGGAAGGGGCTTTATGGCTACACCTTC; cdr3_aa: CASSPPPSGKGLYGYTF
v_call: TRBV12-5; j_call: TRBJ1-2; d_call: -; clone_size: few; cdr3_nt: TGTGCTAGTGGTTTGGAAGATGTACCTGGTGTTGGCTATGGCTACACCTTC; cdr3_aa: CASGLEDVPGVGYGYTF
v_call: TRBV29-1; j_call: TRBJ1-3; d_call: -; clone_size: -; cdr3_nt: TGCAGCGTTCCCTCAGGGAACACCATATATTTT; cdr3_aa: CSVPSGNTIYF
v_call: TRBV9; j_call: TRBJ2-3; d_call: TRBD2; clone_size: -; cdr3_nt: TGTGCCAGCAGCGTAACTAGCGGGCCCACAGATACGCAGTATTTT; cdr3_aa: CASSVTSGPTDTQYF
v_call: TRBV20-1; j_call: TRBJ2-7; d_call: TRBD1; clone_size: many; cdr3_nt: TGCAGTGCTAGGAAGGACAGGGCCTACGAGCAGTACTTC; cdr3_aa: CSARKDRAYEQYF
v_call: TRBV6-2/TRBV6-3; j_call: TRBJ2-1; d_call: TRBD2; clone_size: -; cdr3_nt: TGTGCCAGCAGTAATACCGGGACTAGCGGGAGCGGTGAGCAGTTCTTC; cdr3_aa: CASSNTGTSGSGEQFF
v_call: TRBV7-9; j_call: TRBJ1-4; d_call: -; clone_size: -; cdr3_nt: TGTGCCAGCAGCTTAGAGTCAGTGGTGACTAATGAAAAACTGTTTTTT; cdr3_aa: CASSLESVVTNEKLFF
v_call: TRBV20-1; j_call: TRBJ1-6; d_call: -; clone_size: few; cdr3_nt: TGCAGTGCTCTTGGGGACTCAACGAGCTCCTATAATTCACCCCTCCACTTT; cdr3_aa: CSALGDSTSSYNSPLHF